Detailed here is one TCR beta chain. Produced via immunoSEQ multiplex PCR; TCRdb's table is partial and in-frame only. Among more than 50,000 clones listed, more than 80% were seen once. The data were obtained in a study of OX40 agonist ivuxolimab in advanced cancers. The CDR3 covers 12 residues. Trimming stripped 0 bases from V and 7 bases from J, with 3 bases between. Germline V CDR1 and CDR2: MGHRA, YSYEKL. The source was CD4+ or CD8+ T cells sorted from blood, collected in a trial of the OX40 agonist ivuxolimab. The rearrangement joins TRBV4-1 to TRBJ2-2; no firm D call. The receptor comes from an adult with an advanced solid tumor such as melanoma, head and neck, liver or kidney cancer. In DNA, the CDR3 is TGCGCCAGCAGCCAAGAGGTCGGGGAGCTGTTTTTT. This translates into CASSQEVGELFF.